The entry below describes one TCR beta chain. There is no known antigen for this receptor. No quality values exist for individual bases; no much larger clone is one base distant. These data come from a study of blood T cell repertoires in COVID-19 (dated by TCRdb to the early 2020s). For context, the study as a whole: The collaborator samples originated in the United States, Italy and Spain and spanned the acute and convalescent phases of COVID-19. The material from the prospective study consisted of cDNA or gDNA derived from T cells, B-cell-depleted T cells, or PBMCs. Subjects who had been exposed to COVID-19, were actively infected with it, or had recovered from it provided the deeply sampled blood TCRbeta repertoires that made up the dataset. A freely available public database, intended as a resource for researchers studying the immune response to SARS-CoV-2, is where the repertoires were released. The samples were drawn from two sources: the first 160 participants of the ongoing ImmuneRACE study, and 1,254 subjects contributed by 6 global collaborators. Sample metadata almost always included a de-identified subject ID, COVID-19 status, age in years and sex. Where available, HLA class I and class II types were taken from metadata supplied by the sample provider and were not determined by assay-based typing. What the study reported, not specific to this receptor: The amount of clinical and demographic metadata varied by source and participant and was provided uncurated.

TCRbeta CDR3 regions were amplified from genomic DNA by means of the immunoSEQ Assay, a bias-controlled multiplex PCR. From the authors' description of their analysis: The number of nucleated cells in each sample was estimated by amplification of reference gene primers within the assay. Sequence reads were collapsed and filtered to measure the absolute abundance of every unique TCRbeta CDR3 rearrangement. Productive Simpson clonality was computed per sample as the square root of Simpson's diversity index over productive rearrangements. Imported from immuneACCESS, the table was reduced by TCRdb to in-frame sequences with V and J called. These copies leave out some clones; in studies compared against another copy, an unresolved V gene accounts for under half, and the cause of the remainder is not known. Clone size and the V and J calls come from that table; the DNA yielded D and trimming. Across this sample there are 140,000 or so clones, with more than 70% seen only once. Roughly 4.7% of the sample is taken by the ten largest.

Sequences KGHSH (CDR1) and LQKENI (CDR2) are obtained from the germline V gene. Its CDR3 holds 16 amino acids, cysteine through phenylalanine. The retained sequence is limited to the CDR3, 48 bases, with the frame set at the first base. V drops 8 bases and J drops 0 bases, leaving 14 bases in between. Collaborating institutions collected whole blood in K2EDTA tubes following their own protocols. For TCRbeta analysis, collaborator samples were shipped as frozen whole blood, as isolated PBMCs, or as DNA extracted from either sample type. Sequencing input: peripheral blood. Recombination connected TRBV18 to TRBJ2-6; a tentative D match to TRBD1 spans 6 bases. The TCR was taken from a woman aged 45-60 years with acute or convalescent COVID-19. CDR3 loop: CASLPTGSSGANVLTF. The sequence in DNA is TGTGCCAGCCTACCGACAGGAAGCTCTGGGGCCAACGTCCTGACTTTC.